A selection of T cell receptor beta chains follows, all from one sample in a study of patients and donors after allogeneic stem cell transplantation. Each CDR3 protein gets one entry after TCRdb re-called the RT-PCR reads with MiXCR. Of about 960,000 distinct CDR3 sequences in the sample, more than 15% are singletons; the top ten hold 5% to 6.5%. Sequenced input: blood, either unsorted or a sorted T cell fraction (not recorded which). The receptors derive from a human donor who was either an allogeneic HSCT recipient or a stem cell or donor lymphocyte infusion donor (not recorded which). It is not recorded whose cells these are; they may come from a transplant donor. Both conserved end residues are part of each CDR3. A D gene is named only where the DNA matches it firmly. Clone size, where shown, is once, few, many, or a class for clones that have expanded.

d_call	clone_size	v_call	j_call	cdr3_nt	cdr3_aa
TRBD1	few	TRBV29-1	TRBJ1-1	TGCAGCGTTGAAGACCTTGGCACAGGGGGCAACACTGAAGCTTTCTTT	CSVEDLGTGGNTEAFF
TRBD2	NA	TRBV27	TRBJ2-7	TGTGCCAGCAGGTTAGCGGGGGGGATCTCCTACGAGCAGTACTTC	CASRLAGGISYEQYF
TRBD2	NA	TRBV11-2	TRBJ2-3	TGTGCCAGCAGCGAAATAGCGGGGTATACGCAGTATTTT	CASSEIAGYTQYF
TRBD1	few	TRBV7-7	TRBJ2-1	TGTGCTAGCAGCGAGGGACAGCCCTCAGAGCAGTTCTTC	CASSEGQPSEQFF
NA	once	TRBV4-2	TRBJ1-6	TGTGCCAGCAGCCAAGCTTCCCCTCCCTTCCACTTT	CASSQASPPFHF
NA	NA	TRBV4-3	TRBJ1-4	TGCGCCAGCAGCCAAGTCCCAATGATGGGAGAAAAACTGTTTTTT	CASSQVPMMGEKLFF
TRBD1	NA	TRBV11-2	TRBJ2-4	TGTGCCAGCAGCTTCCCCGGACAGGGGGTCTCCAAAAACATTCAGTACTTC	CASSFPGQGVSKNIQYF
NA	NA	TRBV5-1	TRBJ2-2	TGCGCCAGCAGCTTGTTTCCGGCCGCGAACACCGGGGAGCTGTTTTTT	CASSLFPAANTGELFF
TRBD1	NA	TRBV4-1	TRBJ1-4	TGCGCCAGCAGCTCCCGGGACAGGGGGTATGCAACTAATGAAAAACTGTTTTTT	CASSSRDRGYATNEKLFF
TRBD2	few	TRBV5-1	TRBJ2-1	TGCGCCAGCAGCTTGGTGGCGGGAGGTTCACATGAGCAGTTCTTC	CASSLVAGGSHEQFF
NA	NA	TRBV20-1	TRBJ2-6	TGCAGTGCAAGAACAGGCTCTGGGGCCAACGTCCTGACTTTC	CSARTGSGANVLTF
TRBD1	NA	TRBV6-1	TRBJ2-5	TGTGCCAGCAGGGCCGGACAGGGGGAGACCCAGTACTTC	CASRAGQGETQYF
NA	few	TRBV9	TRBJ2-1	TGTGCCAGCAGCGTAGAAGGGCTTGAGCAGTTCTTC	CASSVEGLEQFF
TRBD2	few	TRBV12-3/TRBV12-4	TRBJ2-6	TGTGCCAGCAGTTTGAAGTTTGCGGGACTAGCGGGAACTGGGGCCAACGTCCTGACTTTC	CASSLKFAGLAGTGANVLTF
NA	few	TRBV20-1	TRBJ2-3	TGCAGTGCTTCCCCGTCCACGCAGTATTTT	CSASPSTQYF
NA	NA	TRBV10-3	TRBJ1-2	TGTGCCATCAGTGAGCCTTTTCAAGACACTGGCTATGGCTACACCTTC	CAISEPFQDTGYGYTF
NA	many	TRBV6-2/TRBV6-3	TRBJ1-5	TGTGCCAGCAGTTACGGGCAGGGCAATCAGCCCCAGCATTTT	CASSYGQGNQPQHF
NA	NA	TRBV5-6	TRBJ1-4	TGTGCCAGCAGCCCCGGGGGGGTAACGCGGGAAAAACTGTTTTTT	CASSPGGVTREKLFF
NA	NA	TRBV18	TRBJ2-6	TGTGCCAGCTCACCACCGGAGCCTGGGGCCAACGTCCTGACTTTC	CASSPPEPGANVLTF
NA	NA	TRBV3-1	TRBJ1-2	TGTGCCAGCAGCCAAGCCCCTGGGGAAAACTATGGCTACACCTTC	CASSQAPGENYGYTF
TRBD1	NA	TRBV19	TRBJ2-7	TGTGCCAGTAGTCCTCTCCAGGACAGGGGTGAGCAGTACTTC	CASSPLQDRGEQYF
NA	NA	TRBV12-3/TRBV12-4	TRBJ2-7	TGTGCCAGCAGTCCCCCCTTGTCCTACGAGCAGTACTTC	CASSPPLSYEQYF
TRBD2	few	TRBV12-3/TRBV12-4	TRBJ2-3	TGTGCCAGCACACTACGGACTAGCGGGGATTACACAGATACGCAGTATTTT	CASTLRTSGDYTDTQYF
TRBD1	NA	TRBV4-3	TRBJ2-7	TGCGCCAGCAGCCAAGGTGGGACAGGGTCGGTCCTGTTTTGGGAGCAGTACTTC	CASSQGGTGSVLFWEQYF
NA	NA	TRBV9	TRBJ2-1	TGTGCCAGCAGCGTAGCGATTCGGGTGAGAGCGGTCCTTTACAATGAGCAGTTCTTC	CASSVAIRVRAVLYNEQFF
TRBD2	few	TRBV9	TRBJ2-7	TGTGCCAGCAGCTCACAAGCTAGCGGAGGCTACGAGCAGTACTTC	CASSSQASGGYEQYF
NA	NA	TRBV6-5	TRBJ2-7	TGTGCCAGCAGTTACTCCAGGGGCGTGGAATACGAGCAGTACTTC	CASSYSRGVEYEQYF
NA	NA	TRBV6-1	TRBJ1-5	TGTGCCAGCAGCCCCGGACAGCGGGGCAATCAGCCCCAGCATTTT	CASSPGQRGNQPQHF
NA	NA	TRBV9	TRBJ1-3	TGTGCCAGCAGCGAGGACTTGCACTCTGGAAACACCATATATTTT	CASSEDLHSGNTIYF
TRBD2	few	TRBV6-1	TRBJ2-3	TGTGCCAGCAGTCGACTAGCGGGAGTTTTAGATACGCAGTATTTT	CASSRLAGVLDTQYF
NA	many	TRBV29-1	TRBJ2-2	TGCAGCGGACTAGTAACCGGGGAGCTGTTTTTT	CSGLVTGELFF
TRBD2	few	TRBV5-1	TRBJ2-7	TGCGCCAGCAGCTTGGAGGCGACTAGCGGGGGGGACGAGCAGTACTTC	CASSLEATSGGDEQYF
TRBD2	NA	TRBV5-1	TRBJ2-6	TGCGCCAGCAGCCACTCCCCTAGCGGGAGAACTGGGGCCAACGTCCTGACTTTC	CASSHSPSGRTGANVLTF
NA	many	TRBV5-1	TRBJ1-1	TGCGCCAGCAGCCCGGGTTCAACAACTGAAGCTTTCTTT	CASSPGSTTEAFF
NA	few	TRBV20-1	TRBJ2-3	TGCAGTGCTAGGGGCCTTAGCGCGACCGAACCCCGCACAGATACGCAGTATTTT	CSARGLSATEPRTDTQYF
TRBD1	NA	TRBV3-1	TRBJ2-7	TGTGCCAGCAGCCACCGATTACGGACAGGAGGTTCCTACGAGCAGTACTTC	CASSHRLRTGGSYEQYF
NA	few	TRBV12-3/TRBV12-4	TRBJ1-2	TGTGCCAGCAGTTTAGTAGGGCAGGGCTACACCTTC	CASSLVGQGYTF
TRBD2	few	TRBV5-8	TRBJ2-1	TGTGCCAGCAGCCGACTAGCGTTGGAGGATGAGCAGTTCTTC	CASSRLALEDEQFF
TRBD2	NA	TRBV19	TRBJ2-1	TGTGCCAGCGGGACTAGCGGGAGAAAAACGAATGAGCAGTTCTTC	CASGTSGRKTNEQFF
NA	NA	TRBV24-1	TRBJ2-1	TGTGCCACCAGTAATCGCAGGGGAAGCTCCTACAATGAGCAGTTCTTC	CATSNRRGSSYNEQFF
TRBD1	few	TRBV3-1	TRBJ1-6	TGTGCCAGCAGCGCCGGGACAGCCTCCTCCTCCTATAATTCACCCCTCCACTTT	CASSAGTASSSYNSPLHF
TRBD2	NA	TRBV20-1	TRBJ2-3	TGCAGTGCTAGTAGCGGGGGGGCCTATACGCAGTATTTT	CSASSGGAYTQYF
TRBD1	few	TRBV27	TRBJ1-1	TGTGCCAGCAGTTACGACAGGGGTGCGACTGAAGCTTTCTTT	CASSYDRGATEAFF
NA	NA	TRBV3-1	TRBJ2-1	TGTGCCAGCAGCGTAATACCGGTGGGCAATGAGCAGTTCTTC	CASSVIPVGNEQFF
NA	NA	TRBV21-1	TRBJ2-7	TGTGCCAGCCGAGGACGGACCGACCCCTACGAGCAGTACTTC	CASRGRTDPYEQYF
NA	few	TRBV20-1	TRBJ1-2	TGCAGTGCTAGAGTGAAACGATTAGAGGGCTACACCTTC	CSARVKRLEGYTF
NA	many	TRBV12-3/TRBV12-4	TRBJ2-7	TGTGCCAGCAGTTTGGGGTTGCAGAAGCAGTACTTC	CASSLGLQKQYF
NA	few	TRBV29-1	TRBJ1-1	TGCAGCGTCGTAAGAAGACAGGCCCACACTGAAGCTTTCTTT	CSVVRRQAHTEAFF
NA	many	TRBV9	TRBJ1-2	TGTGCCAGCAGCGCCCAAGCAGACTACTATGGCTACACCTTC	CASSAQADYYGYTF
NA	many	TRBV12-3/TRBV12-4	TRBJ2-3	TGTGCCAGCAGCGCCTACCTGGGTACAGATACGCAGTATTTT	CASSAYLGTDTQYF
NA	NA	TRBV7-2	TRBJ1-1	TGTGCCAGCAGCCCCAATGAGGTTTCTTTCGAACCGGCTGAAGCTTTCTTT	CASSPNEVSFEPAEAFF
TRBD1	NA	TRBV29-1	TRBJ2-5	TGCAGCGTGCACAGGGGGCTGGGGGAAAAGACCCAGTACTTC	CSVHRGLGEKTQYF
TRBD2	NA	TRBV20-1	TRBJ2-5	TGCAGTGCTGGGACTAGCCGAGGACAAGAGACCCAGTACTTC	CSAGTSRGQETQYF
TRBD1	NA	TRBV12-3/TRBV12-4	TRBJ2-1	TGTGCCAGCAGCCTAGACCTACGACAGGGAGAGCAGTTCTTC	CASSLDLRQGEQFF
TRBD2	few	TRBV7-8	TRBJ2-1	TGTGCCAGCAGGTCACAGTCTAGCGGGGGATACAATGAGCAGTTCTTC	CASRSQSSGGYNEQFF
TRBD2	few	TRBV12-3/TRBV12-4	TRBJ2-7	TGTGCCAGCAGTTTAGCAGCTAGCGGGAGGGCCGGGGAGCAGTACTTC	CASSLAASGRAGEQYF
NA	NA	TRBV27	TRBJ1-5	TGTGCCAGCAGTTTATCGGGGGATCCCCCGGCAAATCAGCCCCAGCATTTT	CASSLSGDPPANQPQHF